This T cell receptor beta chain was captured by sequencing in a study of blood T cell repertoires in COVID-19 (dated by TCRdb to 2019 to 2021). With respect to the entire study: Samples from collaborators originated in the United States, Italy and Spain and spanned both the acute and convalescent phases of COVID-19. Nearly every sample came with metadata listing a de-identified subject ID, COVID-19 status, age in years and sex. The prospective study material was composed of cDNA or gDNA derived from T cells, B-cell-depleted T cells, or PBMCs. Samples were obtained from the ongoing ImmuneRACE study (first 160 participants) and from roughly 1,300 subjects provided by 6 global collaborators. The repertoires were released in a freely available public database intended as a resource for research on the immune response to SARS-CoV-2. Subjects who had been exposed to COVID-19, were actively infected with it, or had recovered from it provided the deeply sampled blood TCRbeta repertoires that made up the dataset. HLA class I and class II types, where available, came from metadata supplied by the sample provider rather than from assay-based typing. Paper-wide results and their limitations: The amount of clinical and demographic metadata varied by source and participant and was provided uncurated.

Measured from the cysteine to the phenylalanine, the CDR3 is 15 residues long. Only CDR3 DNA remains: 45 bases, in frame from the first base. Based on the germline V gene, the CDR1 and CDR2 sequences are SGHTA and FQGNSA. The V and J ends are trimmed by 1 base and 1 base, leaving 10 bases between them. With respect to this clone: Its antigen target is currently unknown. Base qualities are not recorded, but no much larger clone differs from it by a single base.

The collaborating institutions used their own protocols to collect whole blood in K2EDTA tubes. Collaborator samples were shipped for TCRbeta analysis as frozen whole blood, isolated PBMCs, or DNA extracted from either sample type. TCRbeta CDR3 regions were amplified from genomic DNA by means of the immunoSEQ Assay, a bias-controlled multiplex PCR. As for how the authors treated the data: The number of nucleated cells in each sample was estimated by amplification of reference gene primers within the assay. To quantify the absolute abundance of each unique TCRbeta CDR3 rearrangement, sequence reads were collapsed and filtered. Productive Simpson clonality was computed per sample as the square root of Simpson's diversity index over productive rearrangements. The table comes from immuneACCESS by way of TCRdb, which keeps in-frame sequences with V and J called. Part of the clones is missing from these tables; in studies checked, under half for an unresolved V gene and the rest for unknown reasons. The D gene and trimming were derived from the DNA, and the V and J assignments and clone size from that table. Counted in this sample were about 300,000 clones; approximately 91% of them appeared once. The leading ten clones occupy 9.4% of the sample.

The chain is made from TRBV7-2 and TRBJ1-1; D gene: possibly TRBD1, on 5 matching bases. The sequencing sample was made of peripheral blood. The origin of this receptor is a man aged 18-30 years with active or convalescent COVID-19. DNA sequence: TGTGCCAGCAGCTTAGATGTCAGGGAGAACACTGAAGCTTTCTTT. Its translation reads: CASSLDVRENTEAFF.